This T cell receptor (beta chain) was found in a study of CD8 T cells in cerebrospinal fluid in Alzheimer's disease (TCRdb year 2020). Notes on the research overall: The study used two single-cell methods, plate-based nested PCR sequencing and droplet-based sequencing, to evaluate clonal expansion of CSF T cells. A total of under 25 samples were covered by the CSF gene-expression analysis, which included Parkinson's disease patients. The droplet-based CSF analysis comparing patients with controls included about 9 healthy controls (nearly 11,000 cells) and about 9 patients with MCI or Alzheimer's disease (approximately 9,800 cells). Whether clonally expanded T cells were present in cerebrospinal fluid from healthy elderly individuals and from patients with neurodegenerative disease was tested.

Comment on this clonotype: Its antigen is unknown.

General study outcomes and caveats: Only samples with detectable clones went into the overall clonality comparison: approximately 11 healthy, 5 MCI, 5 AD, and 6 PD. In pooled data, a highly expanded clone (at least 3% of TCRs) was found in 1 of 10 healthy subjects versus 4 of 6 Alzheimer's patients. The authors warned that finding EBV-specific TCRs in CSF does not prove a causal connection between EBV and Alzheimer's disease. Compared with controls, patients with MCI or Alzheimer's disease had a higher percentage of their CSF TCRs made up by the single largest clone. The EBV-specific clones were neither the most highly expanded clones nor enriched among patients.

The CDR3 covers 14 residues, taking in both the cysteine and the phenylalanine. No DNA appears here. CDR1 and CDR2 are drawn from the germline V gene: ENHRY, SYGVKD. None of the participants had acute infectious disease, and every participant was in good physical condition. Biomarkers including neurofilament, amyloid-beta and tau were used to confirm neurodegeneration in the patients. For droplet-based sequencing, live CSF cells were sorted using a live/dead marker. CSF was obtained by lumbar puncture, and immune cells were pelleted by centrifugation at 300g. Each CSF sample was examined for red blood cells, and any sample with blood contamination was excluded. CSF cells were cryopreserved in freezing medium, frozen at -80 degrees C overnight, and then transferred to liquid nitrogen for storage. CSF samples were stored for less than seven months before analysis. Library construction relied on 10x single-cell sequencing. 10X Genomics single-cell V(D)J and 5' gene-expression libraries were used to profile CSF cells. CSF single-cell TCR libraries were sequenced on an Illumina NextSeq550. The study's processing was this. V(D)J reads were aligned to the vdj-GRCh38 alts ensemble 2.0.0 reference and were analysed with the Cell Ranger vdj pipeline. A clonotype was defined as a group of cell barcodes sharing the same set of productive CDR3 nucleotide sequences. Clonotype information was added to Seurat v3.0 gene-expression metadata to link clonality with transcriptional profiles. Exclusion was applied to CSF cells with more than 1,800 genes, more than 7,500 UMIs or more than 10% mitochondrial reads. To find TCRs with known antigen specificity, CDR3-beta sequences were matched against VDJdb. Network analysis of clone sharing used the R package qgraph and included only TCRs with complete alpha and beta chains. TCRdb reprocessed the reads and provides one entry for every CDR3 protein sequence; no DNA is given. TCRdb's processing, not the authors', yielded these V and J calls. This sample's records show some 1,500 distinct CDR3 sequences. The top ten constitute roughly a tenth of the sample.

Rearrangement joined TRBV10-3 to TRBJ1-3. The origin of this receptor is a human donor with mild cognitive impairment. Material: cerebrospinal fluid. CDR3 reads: CAIMVDSSGNTIYF.